A selection of T cell receptor beta chains follows, all from one sample in a study of shared clonotypes between healthy human individuals. The assay was immunoSEQ multiplex PCR, and TCRdb's table has in-frame clones only and misses some. The sample holds about 2,500,000 clones, just over 90% seen once. Sequencing was performed on naive CD4+ T cells sorted from blood. Receptor source: a man aged 18 to 35 in good health. Both conserved end residues are part of each CDR3. A D gene is named only where the DNA matches it firmly. Not every row has a clone size; where given, it reads once, few, many or a size class.

d_call | clone_size | j_call | v_call | cdr3_aa | cdr3_nt
TRBD1 | NA | TRBJ1-4 | TRBV2 | CASSGRGQGDEKLFF | TGTGCCAGCAGTGGAAGGGGACAGGGGGACGAAAAACTGTTTTTT
TRBD1 | once | TRBJ1-5 | TRBV9 | CASSVAGGGQPQHF | TGTGCCAGCAGCGTAGCAGGGGGCGGGCAGCCCCAGCATTTT
NA | NA | TRBJ2-7 | TRBV15 | CATSRPNGYEQYF | TGTGCCACCAGCAGGCCTAACGGCTACGAGCAGTACTTC
NA | once | TRBJ2-7 | TRBV6-1 | CASSLTAGAGYEQYF | TGTGCCAGCAGTTTAACCGCGGGGGCGGGCTACGAGCAGTACTTC
TRBD1 | NA | TRBJ2-7 | TRBV5-1 | CASSLEGTGVDEQYF | TGCGCCAGCAGCTTGGAAGGGACAGGGGTAGACGAGCAGTACTTC
NA | NA | TRBJ2-1 | TRBV5-4 | CASSSPDRSYNEQFF | TGTGCCAGCAGCTCGCCGGACCGCTCCTACAATGAGCAGTTCTTC
TRBD2 | NA | TRBJ2-2 | TRBV10-3 | CAISPGLARTGELFF | TGTGCCATCAGCCCGGGACTAGCGCGGACCGGGGAGCTGTTTTTT
NA | NA | TRBJ1-1 | TRBV18 | CASSQNLNTEAFF | TGTGCCAGCTCACAAAACTTGAACACTGAAGCTTTCTTT
TRBD2 | NA | TRBJ2-3 | TRBV9 | CASSRQREFSDTQYF | TGTGCCAGCAGCCGTCAGCGGGAGTTTTCAGATACGCAGTATTTT
NA | NA | TRBJ1-2 | TRBV11-2 | CASSLEGLAGRNYGYTF | TGTGCCAGCAGCTTAGAGGGCTTGGCAGGGCGGAACTATGGCTACACCTTC